The T cell receptor beta chain described here comes from a study of blood T cell repertoires in COVID-19. Study-level background: Specimens from acute and convalescent COVID-19 originated in the United States, Italy and Spain. PBMCs, B-cell-depleted T cells, or T cells provided the cDNA or gDNA that made up the material.

Clinical histories supplied by participants themselves formed the basis of cohort assignment. Symptom resolution, clearance, or two negative PCRs marked donors in Cohort 3 as recovered. CDR1 is SGHKS, CDR2 YYEKEE, per germline (reference sequence). With V trimmed by 4 bases and J by 5 bases, 12 bases remained unmatched. The CDR3 contains 16 residues. Produced via immunoSEQ multiplex PCR; TCRdb's table is partial and in-frame only. The repertoire holds a few hundred thousand clones, with more than 90% as singletons. The receptor's source is a young woman who had recovered from COVID-19. This chain links TRBV5-5 with TRBJ2-1, with 7 bases lining up with TRBD1. Sample: PBMCs or T cells enriched from blood (not recorded which). The CDR3 DNA sequence: TGTGCCAGCAGCAGAACAGGGGCGCACAACGACAATGAGCAGTTCTTC. This gives the protein CASSRTGAHNDNEQFF.